This TCR beta chain was recovered during a study of blood T cell repertoires in COVID-19. Generated by immunoSEQ multiplex PCR, the TCRdb table keeps only in-frame clones and is missing some. The table shows approximately 250,000 clones, with around 93% occurring only once. Trimming took off 2 bases at V and 1 base at J, with 8 bases between the two ends. This CDR3 is 14 amino acids long. Germline CDR1 reads MDHEN; CDR2 reads SYDVKM. Sample: PBMCs or T cells enriched from blood (not recorded which). The receptor's source is a man aged 35 to 55 who had been exposed to COVID-19. This chain links TRBV28 with TRBJ1-1; D call uncertain. The CDR3 protein is CASSLIRPNTEAFF. Here the CDR3 DNA reads TGTGCCAGCAGTTTAATCCGTCCGAACACTGAAGCTTTCTTT.